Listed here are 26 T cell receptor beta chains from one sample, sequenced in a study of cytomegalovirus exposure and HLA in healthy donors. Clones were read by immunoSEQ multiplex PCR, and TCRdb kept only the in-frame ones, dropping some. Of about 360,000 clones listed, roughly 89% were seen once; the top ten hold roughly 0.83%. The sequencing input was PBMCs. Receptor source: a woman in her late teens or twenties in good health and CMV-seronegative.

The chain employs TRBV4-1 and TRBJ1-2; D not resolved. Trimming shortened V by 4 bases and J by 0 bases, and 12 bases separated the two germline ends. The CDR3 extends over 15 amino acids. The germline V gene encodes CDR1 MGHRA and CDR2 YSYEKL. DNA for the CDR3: TGCGCCAGCAGCCTATTAACCGGGACTAACTATGGCTACACCTTC. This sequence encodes CASSLLTGTNYGYTF.

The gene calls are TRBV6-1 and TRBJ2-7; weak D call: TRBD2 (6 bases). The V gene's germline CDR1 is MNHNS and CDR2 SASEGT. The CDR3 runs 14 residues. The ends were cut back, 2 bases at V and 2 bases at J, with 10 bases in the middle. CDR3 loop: CASSEWTTPYEQYF. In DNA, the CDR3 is TGTGCCAGCAGTGAATGGACTACCCCCTACGAGCAGTACTTC.

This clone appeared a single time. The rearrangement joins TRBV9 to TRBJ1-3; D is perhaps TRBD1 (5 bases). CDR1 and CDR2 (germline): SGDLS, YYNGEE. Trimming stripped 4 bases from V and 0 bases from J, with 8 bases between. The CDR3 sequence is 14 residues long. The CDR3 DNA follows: TGTGCCAGCAGCAGGGGATCCTCTGGAAACACCATATATTTT. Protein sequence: CASSRGSSGNTIYF. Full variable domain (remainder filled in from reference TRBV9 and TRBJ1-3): DSGVTQTPKHLITATGQRVTLRCSPRSGDLSVYWYQQSLDQGLQFLIQYYNGEERAKGNILERFSAQQFPDLHSELNLSSLELGDSALYFCASSRGSSGNTIYFGEGSWLTVV.

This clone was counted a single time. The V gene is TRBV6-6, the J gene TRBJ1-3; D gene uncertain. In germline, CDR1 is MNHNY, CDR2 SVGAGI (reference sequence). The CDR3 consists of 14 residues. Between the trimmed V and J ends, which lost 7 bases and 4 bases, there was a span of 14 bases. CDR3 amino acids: CASNPGSVGNTIYF. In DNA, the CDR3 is TGTGCCAGCAATCCGGGGAGTGTGGGAAACACCATATATTTT.

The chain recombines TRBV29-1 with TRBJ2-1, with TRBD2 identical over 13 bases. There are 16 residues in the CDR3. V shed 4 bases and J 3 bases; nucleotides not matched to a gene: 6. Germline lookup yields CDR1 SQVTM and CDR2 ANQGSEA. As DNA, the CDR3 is TGCAGCGTTGCGCCACTAGCGGGAGGGGTCTACAATGAGCAGTTCTTC. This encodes CSVAPLAGGVYNEQFF.

The CDR3 loop is CASRNAGQENQPQHF. The CDR3 nucleotides are TGTGCCAGCAGAAACGCCGGACAGGAGAATCAGCCCCAGCATTTT. The chain uses TRBV6-6 and TRBJ1-5; 7 positions match TRBD1. Per the germline V gene, CDR1 is MNHNY and CDR2 is SVGAGI (reference sequence). The junction had 9 bases not matched to a gene; V was cut back by 6 bases and J by 4 bases. There are 15 residues in the CDR3.

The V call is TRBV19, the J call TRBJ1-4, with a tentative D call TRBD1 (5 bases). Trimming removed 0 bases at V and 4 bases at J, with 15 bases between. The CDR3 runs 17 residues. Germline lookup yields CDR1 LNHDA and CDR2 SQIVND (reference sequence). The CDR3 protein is CASSIDSWGGRNEKLFF. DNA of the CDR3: TGTGCCAGTAGTATAGATTCTTGGGGCGGCCGTAATGAAAAACTGTTTTTT.

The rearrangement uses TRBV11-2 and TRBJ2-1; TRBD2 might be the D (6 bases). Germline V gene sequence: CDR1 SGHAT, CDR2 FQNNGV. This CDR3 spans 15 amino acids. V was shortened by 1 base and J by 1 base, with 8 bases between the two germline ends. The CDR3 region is CASSLVGTSYNEQFF. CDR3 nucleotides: TGTGCCAGCAGCTTAGTTGGGACTTCCTACAATGAGCAGTTCTTC.

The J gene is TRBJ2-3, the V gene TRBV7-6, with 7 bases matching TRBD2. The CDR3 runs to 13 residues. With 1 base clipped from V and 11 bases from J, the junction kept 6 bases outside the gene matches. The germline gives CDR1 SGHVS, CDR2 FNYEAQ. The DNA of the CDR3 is TGTGCCAGCAGCTTAGGGGACTACGCTGAGCAGTATTTT. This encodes CASSLGDYAEQYF.

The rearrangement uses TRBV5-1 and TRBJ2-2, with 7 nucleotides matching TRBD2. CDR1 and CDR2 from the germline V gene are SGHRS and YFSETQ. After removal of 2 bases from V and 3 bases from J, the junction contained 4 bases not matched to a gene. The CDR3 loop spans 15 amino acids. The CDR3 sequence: CASSFAGVDTGELFF. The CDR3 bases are TGCGCCAGCAGCTTCGCGGGGGTGGACACCGGGGAGCTGTTTTTT.

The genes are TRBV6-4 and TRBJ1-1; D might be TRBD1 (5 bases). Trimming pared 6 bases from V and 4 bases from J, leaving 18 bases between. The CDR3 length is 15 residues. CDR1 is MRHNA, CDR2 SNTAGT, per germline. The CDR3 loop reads CASSDTRRRGTEAFF. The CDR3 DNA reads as TGTGCCAGCAGCGATACCCGGCGAAGGGGCACTGAAGCTTTCTTT.

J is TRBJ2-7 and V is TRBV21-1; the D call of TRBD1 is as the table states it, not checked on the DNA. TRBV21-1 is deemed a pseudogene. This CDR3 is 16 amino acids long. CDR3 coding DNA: TGTGCCAGCAGCCCAGGTACGAGTTTCCCTACCTACGAGCAGTACTTC. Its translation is CASSPGTSFPTYEQYF.

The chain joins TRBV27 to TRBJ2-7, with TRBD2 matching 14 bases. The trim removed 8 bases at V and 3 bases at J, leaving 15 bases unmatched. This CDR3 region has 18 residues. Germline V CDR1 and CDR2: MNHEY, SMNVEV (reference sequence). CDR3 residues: CASGPPGTSGRVGYEQYF. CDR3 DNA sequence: TGTGCCAGCGGACCGCCGGGGACTAGCGGGAGAGTGGGCTACGAGCAGTACTTC.

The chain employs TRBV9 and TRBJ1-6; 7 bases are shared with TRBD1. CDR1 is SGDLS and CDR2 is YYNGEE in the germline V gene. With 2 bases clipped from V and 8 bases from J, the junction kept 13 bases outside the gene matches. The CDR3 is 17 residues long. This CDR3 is CASSVGQVVRRDSPLHF. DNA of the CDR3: TGTGCCAGCAGCGTTGGACAGGTAGTCAGGAGGGATTCACCCCTCCACTTT.

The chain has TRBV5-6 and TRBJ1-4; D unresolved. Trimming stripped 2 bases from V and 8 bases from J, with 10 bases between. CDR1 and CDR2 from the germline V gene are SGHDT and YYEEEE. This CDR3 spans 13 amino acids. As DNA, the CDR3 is TGTGCCAGCAGCTTTGGGTTCGGGGAAAAACTGTTTTTT. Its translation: CASSFGFGEKLFF. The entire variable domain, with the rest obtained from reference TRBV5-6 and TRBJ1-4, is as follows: DAGVTQSPTHLIKTRGQQVTLRCSPKSGHDTVSWYQQALGQGPQFIFQYYEEEERQRGNFPDRFSGHQFPNYSSELNVNALLLGDSALYLCASSFGFGEKLFFGSGTQLSVL.

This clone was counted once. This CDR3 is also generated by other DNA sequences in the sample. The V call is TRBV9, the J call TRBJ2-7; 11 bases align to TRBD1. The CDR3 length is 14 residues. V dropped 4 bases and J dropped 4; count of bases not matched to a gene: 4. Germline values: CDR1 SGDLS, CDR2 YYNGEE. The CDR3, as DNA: TGTGCCAGCAGCACCGGACAGGGGGCGTACGAGCAGTACTTC. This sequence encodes CASSTGQGAYEQYF.

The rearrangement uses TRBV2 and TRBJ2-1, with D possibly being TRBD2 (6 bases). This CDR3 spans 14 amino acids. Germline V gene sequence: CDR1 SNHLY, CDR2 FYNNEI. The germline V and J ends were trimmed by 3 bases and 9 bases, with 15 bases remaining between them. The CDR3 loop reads CASSEGLYGSEQFF. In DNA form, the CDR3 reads TGTGCCAGCAGTGAGGGACTGTATGGGTCTGAGCAGTTCTTC.

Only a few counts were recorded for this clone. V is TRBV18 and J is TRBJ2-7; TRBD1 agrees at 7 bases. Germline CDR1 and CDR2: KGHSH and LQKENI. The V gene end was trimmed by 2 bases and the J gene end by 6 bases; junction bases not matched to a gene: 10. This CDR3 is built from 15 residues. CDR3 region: CASSPRQGARIEQYF. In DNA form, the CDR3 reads TGTGCCAGCTCACCAAGACAGGGAGCTAGGATCGAGCAGTACTTC.

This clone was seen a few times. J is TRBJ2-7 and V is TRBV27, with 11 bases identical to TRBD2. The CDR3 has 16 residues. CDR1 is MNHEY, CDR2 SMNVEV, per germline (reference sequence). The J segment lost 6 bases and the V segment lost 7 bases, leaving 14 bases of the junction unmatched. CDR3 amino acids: CASTPLGSGRAREQYF. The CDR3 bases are TGTGCCAGCACCCCTTTGGGTAGCGGGAGGGCCCGCGAGCAGTACTTC.

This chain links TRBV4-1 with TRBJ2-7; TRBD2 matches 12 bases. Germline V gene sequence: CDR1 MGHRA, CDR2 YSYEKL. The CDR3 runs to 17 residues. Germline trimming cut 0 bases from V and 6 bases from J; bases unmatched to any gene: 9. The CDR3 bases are TGCGCCAGCAGCCAAGATCCGCTAGCGGGGGGGCTAGGCGAGCAGTACTTC. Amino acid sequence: CASSQDPLAGGLGEQYF.

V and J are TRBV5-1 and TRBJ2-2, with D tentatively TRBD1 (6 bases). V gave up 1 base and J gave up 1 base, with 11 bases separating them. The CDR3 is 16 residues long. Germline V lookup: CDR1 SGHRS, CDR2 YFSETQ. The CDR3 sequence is CASSLHKGGNTGELFF. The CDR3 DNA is TGCGCCAGCAGCTTGCATAAAGGGGGGAACACCGGGGAGCTGTTTTTT.

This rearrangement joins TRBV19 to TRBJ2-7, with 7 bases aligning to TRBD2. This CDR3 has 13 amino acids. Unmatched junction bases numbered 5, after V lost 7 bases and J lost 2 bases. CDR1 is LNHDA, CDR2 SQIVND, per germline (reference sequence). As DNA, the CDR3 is TGTGCCAGTAAGTCTAGCGGAGCCTACGAGCAGTACTTC. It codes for CASKSSGAYEQYF.

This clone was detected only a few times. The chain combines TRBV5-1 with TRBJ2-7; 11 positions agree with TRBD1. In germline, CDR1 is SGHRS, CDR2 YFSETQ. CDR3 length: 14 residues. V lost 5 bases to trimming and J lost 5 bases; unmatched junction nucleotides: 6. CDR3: CASRLGTGGHEQYF. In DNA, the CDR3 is TGCGCCAGCAGACTTGGGACAGGGGGACACGAGCAGTACTTC.

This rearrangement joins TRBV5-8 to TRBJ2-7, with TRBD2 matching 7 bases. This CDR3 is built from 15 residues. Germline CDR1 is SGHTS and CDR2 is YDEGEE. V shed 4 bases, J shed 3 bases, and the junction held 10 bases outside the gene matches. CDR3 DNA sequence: TGTGCCAGCAGCATGCAGGGACTAAACAACTACGAGCAGTACTTC. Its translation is CASSMQGLNNYEQYF.

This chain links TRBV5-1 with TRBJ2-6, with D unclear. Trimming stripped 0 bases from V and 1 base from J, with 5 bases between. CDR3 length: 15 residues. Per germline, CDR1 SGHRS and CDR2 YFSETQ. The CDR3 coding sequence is TGCGCCAGCAGCTTGGAGCTTTCTGGGGCCAACGTCCTGACTTTC. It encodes CASSLELSGANVLTF.

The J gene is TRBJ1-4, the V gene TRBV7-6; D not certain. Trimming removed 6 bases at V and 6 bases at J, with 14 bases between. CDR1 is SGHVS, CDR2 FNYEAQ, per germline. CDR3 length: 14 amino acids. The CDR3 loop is CASSEGTVDEKLFF. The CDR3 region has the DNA TGTGCCAGCAGTGAGGGAACAGTTGATGAAAAACTGTTTTTT.